What follows are 4 T cell receptor beta chains derived from one specimen sequenced in a study of T cell responses to AZD1222 COVID-19 vaccine. Sequencing used immunoSEQ multiplex PCR; TCRdb keeps in-frame clones, though not all of them. Of 150,000 or so clones listed, approximately 87% are singletons. The material sequenced was peripheral blood, taken on day 0 of MenACWY control vaccination. Receptors originate from an adult in good health.

The rearrangement joins TRBV7-2 to TRBJ2-2; D is possibly TRBD1 (6 bases). V lost 4 bases, J lost 1 base, and 7 bases lay in between. Per the germline V gene, CDR1 is SGHTA and CDR2 is FQGNSA. This CDR3 region has 14 residues. The DNA of the CDR3 is TGTGCCAGCAGCTCGACAGGGAACACCGGGGAGCTGTTTTTT. It encodes CASSSTGNTGELFF.

The CDR3 bases are TGTGCCAGCAGCCTCGACAGGAGCTCCTACAATGAGCAGTTCTTC. It codes for CASSLDRSSYNEQFF. The chain joins TRBV4-2 to TRBJ2-1; D may be TRBD1 (6 bases). Germline V gene data show CDR1 as LGHNA and CDR2 as YNFKEQ. This CDR3 comprises 15 residues. Trimming left V 4 bases short and J 0 bases short, with 10 bases between.

The chain has TRBV2 and TRBJ1-3, with TRBD1 matching over 7 bases. There are 15 residues in the CDR3. From germline, CDR1 is SNHLY and CDR2 FYNNEI. With V trimmed by 3 bases and J by 4 bases, 6 bases remained unmatched. CDR3 DNA: TGTGCCAGCAGTGAGAAGGGGGCCATGGGAAACACCATATATTTT. Translating gives CASSEKGAMGNTIYF.

The chain combines TRBV25-1 with TRBJ2-3, with no clear D. The CDR3 extends over 12 amino acids. The V end lost 4 bases, the J end lost 5 bases, and 7 bases lay between the germline ends. Germline CDR1 and CDR2: MGHDK and SYGVNS. Written as DNA, the CDR3 is TGTGCCAGCAGTGCTAATAGAGATACGCAGTATTTT. Its translation is CASSANRDTQYF.